The entry that follows covers one T cell receptor beta chain sequence. This sample stems from a study of blood T cell repertoires in COVID-19. Residents of 20 to 25 US areas, aged about 18 to 95 years, made up the participants. In the original processing: Quantification of nucleated cells was approximated via reference gene primer amplification. Profiling relied on immunoSEQ multiplex PCR, and the TCRdb table lists in-frame clones only, not all of them. That table gives V, J and clone size, and the DNA gave D and trimming. Among some 330,000 clones listed, over 80% were seen once. What was sequenced was PBMCs or T cells enriched from blood (not recorded which). This TCR derives from a man younger than 40 who had recovered from COVID-19.

The CDR3 loop is CASSLDRNSPLHF. The CDR3 DNA sequence: TGTGCCAGCAGCTTGGACAGAAATTCACCCCTCCACTTT. The genes are TRBV11-3 and TRBJ1-6; tentatively, D is TRBD1 (6 bases). The CDR3 runs 13 residues. V lost 3 bases and J 7 bases, leaving 7 bases between the germline ends. Germline V gene lookup returns CDR1 SGHNT and CDR2 YENEEA.